This T cell receptor (beta chain) was retrieved from a study of cytomegalovirus exposure and HLA in healthy donors. Whole-study findings and limits: A later analysis found most CMV-associated TCR beta chains apparently HLA-restricted. It was shown in a later analysis that HLA-associated TCR beta chains were more clonally expanded than other, equally common chains.

The primer mix had 60 Vbeta and 13 Jbeta primers. Assay used: immunoSEQ multiplex PCR; TCRdb lists only in-frame clones, some missing. The top ten hold roughly 20% of the sample, which has some 120,000 clones, over 80% seen once. Remarks on this clone: The antigen remains undetermined.

Sequencing input: PBMCs. The receptor was derived from a man between 18 and 29 years old in good health and CMV-seropositive.

Here the CDR3 DNA reads TGTGCCAGCAGCCCTGACTCCGGAGTTCAAGAGACCCAGTACTTC. This translates into CASSPDSGVQETQYF. V gene TRBV6-5 combines with J gene TRBJ2-5; D is undetermined. Germline values: CDR1 MNHEY, CDR2 SVGAGI. This CDR3 comprises 15 residues. V lost 6 bases, J lost 2 bases, and 16 bases lay in between.